The 8 T cell receptor beta chains given below trace back to one sample, sequenced in a study of vaccination and CD4 T cells after COVID-19. Regarding treatment: approximately 9-day PBMC culture with coronavirus spike peptide pools or control peptides (ViraFEST assay). Cultured CD4+ T cell DNA underwent sequencing with the Oncomine TCR Beta short-read assay. Using its own MiXCR run on the PCR reads, TCRdb lists one record per CDR3 protein. The sample includes approximately 10,000 distinct CDR3 sequences, around three fifths of them seen just once. These receptors have no known antigen. Sequenced: CD4+ T cells from blood, cultured in vitro. These receptors all come from a human donor who had recovered from COVID-19.

This clonotype has a handful of counts. The rearrangement links TRBV20-1 to TRBJ1-1; possible D gene TRBD1, 6 bases. Trimming pared 1 base from V and 5 bases from J, leaving 17 bases between. CDR1 is DFQATT, CDR2 SNEGSKA, per germline (reference sequence). The CDR3 is made up of 15 amino acids. The CDR3 reads CSARAGGTGRTEAFF. The CDR3 DNA is TGCAGTGCTAGAGCCGGCGGAACAGGGCGGACTGAAGCTTTCTTT.

The CDR3 loop reads CSATPGRPLYEQYF. In DNA form, the CDR3 reads TGCAGTGCCACGCCGGGACGGCCCTTGTACGAGCAGTACTTC. The chain has TRBV20-1 and TRBJ2-7; D is tentatively TRBD1 or TRBD2 (5 bases each). V lost 6 bases and J 4 bases, leaving 19 bases between the germline ends. This CDR3 is built from 14 residues. Germline lookup yields CDR1 DFQATT and CDR2 SNEGSKA (reference sequence).

V usage is TRBV25-1 and J usage is TRBJ2-1; the match to TRBD2 covers 13 bases. This CDR3 is built from 13 residues. V trimming: 4 bases; J trimming: 13 bases; junction bases outside the gene matches: 4. Germline CDR1 and CDR2: MGHDK and SYGVNS. In DNA, the CDR3 is TGTGCCAGCAGTGGGGGACTAGCGGGATACCAGTTCTTC. This encodes CASSGGLAGYQFF.

The rearrangement joins TRBV6-1 to TRBJ1-5, with D possibly being TRBD1 (6 bases). CDR1 is MNHNS, CDR2 SASEGT, per germline. This CDR3 is 15 amino acids long. V lost 6 bases and J 0 bases, leaving 12 bases between the germline ends. The CDR3 is CASRPQGHSNQPQHF. In nucleotides, the CDR3 is TGTGCCAGCAGGCCCCAGGGGCATAGCAATCAGCCCCAGCATTTT.

The gene calls are TRBV4-2 and TRBJ2-7, with TRBD2 identical over 9 bases. Trimming at V came to 0 bases and at J to 2 bases, leaving 2 bases not matched to a gene. The germline gives CDR1 LGHNA, CDR2 YNFKEQ. This CDR3 comprises 15 residues. Here the CDR3 reads CASSQELAGTYEQYF. Written as DNA, the CDR3 is TGTGCCAGCAGCCAAGAGCTAGCGGGAACCTACGAGCAGTACTTC.

The V and J genes are TRBV30 and TRBJ1-1; D call uncertain. The CDR3 has 13 amino acids. CDR1 is GTSNPN and CDR2 is SVGIG in the germline V gene (reference sequence). V dropped 0 bases and J dropped 7 bases, with 12 bases sitting between them. The CDR3 protein is CAWSVKGLNEAFF. CDR3 DNA sequence: TGTGCCTGGAGTGTAAAAGGGCTGAATGAAGCTTTCTTT.

By sample fraction, this clonotype is medium-sized. V is TRBV24-1 and J is TRBJ2-1; 8 bases are a match to TRBD2. Germline V lookup: CDR1 KGHDR, CDR2 SFDVKD. The CDR3 contains 17 residues. The ends lost 4 bases at V and 0 bases at J; junction bases unmatched: 7. The CDR3 spells CATSDPRRGASYNEQFF. CDR3 bases: TGTGCCACCAGTGACCCCAGGCGGGGGGCCTCCTACAATGAGCAGTTCTTC.

V gene TRBV23-1 combines with J gene TRBJ2-7; 11 nucleotides align to TRBD1. TRBV23-1 qualifies as an ORF whose function is uncertain. V was pared by 2 bases and J by 1 base, with 13 bases of the junction left unmatched. This CDR3 is 19 amino acids long. The chain's CDR3 is CASSQPRGQGAVKSYEQYF. In DNA form, the CDR3 reads TGCGCCAGCAGTCAACCTAGAGGACAGGGGGCCGTAAAATCCTACGAGCAGTACTTC.